The 19 T cell receptor beta chains reported below all come from one sample, sequenced in a study of T cells in localized non-small cell lung cancer. Libraries were prepared by immunoSEQ multiplex PCR; TCRdb keeps only in-frame clonotypes and omits some of them. The sample lists some 2,200 clones, more than 15% occurring once. The sample here was lung tumor tissue, taken before any cancer treatment. The source of these receptors is a man aged 40-75 years with stage I squamous cell lung carcinoma.

The V and J genes are TRBV7-2 and TRBJ1-1; D not resolved. The CDR3 extends over 13 amino acids. Trimming pared 2 bases from V and 6 bases from J, leaving 10 bases between. Germline V gives CDR1 SGHTA, CDR2 FQGNSA. CDR3 in DNA: TGTGCCAGCAGCTTACTGGACGGTTCTGAAGCTTTCTTT. Encoded protein: CASSLLDGSEAFF.

This clone has just a few counts. The chain joins TRBV11-3 to TRBJ2-3; 8 nucleotides match TRBD2. The V and J ends lost 5 bases and 6 bases, in that order; junction bases with no gene match: 13. The CDR3 runs 16 residues. Germline CDR1 SGHNT, CDR2 YENEEA. CDR3 sequence reads: CASSPGAGGQRDTQYF. CDR3 DNA: TGTGCCAGCAGCCCCGGGGCGGGAGGACAGAGGGATACGCAGTATTTT.

By its share, this clone is large. J is TRBJ2-1 and V is TRBV11-3; 11 nucleotides line up with TRBD2. Germline values: CDR1 SGHNT, CDR2 YENEEA. The CDR3 is made up of 15 amino acids. Trimming at V came to 3 bases and at J to 7 bases, leaving 5 bases not matched to a gene. CDR3 sequence (DNA): TGTGCCAGCAGCTTCGAGACTAGCGGGATGAATGAGCAGTTCTTC. This encodes CASSFETSGMNEQFF.

The sample holds a few counts of this clone. V and J are TRBV12-1 and TRBJ1-1; the tabulated D call, TRBD1, remains unverified against the DNA. TRBV12-1 is designated a pseudogene. This CDR3 is 14 amino acids long. CDR3 coding DNA: TGTGCCAGCAGCTTTGTAGGGGATAACACTGAAGCTTTCTTT. Translated, it gives CASSFVGDNTEAFF.

The rearrangement uses TRBV18 and TRBJ2-2; TRBD1 matches 8 bases. With V trimmed by 4 bases and J by 6 bases, 4 bases remained unmatched. The CDR3 sequence is 14 residues long. Germline V gives CDR1 KGHSH, CDR2 LQKENI. The CDR3 nucleotides read TGTGCCAGCTCACTGGACAGGGAGGCCGGGGAGCTGTTTTTT. Protein: CASSLDREAGELFF.

This clone is medium-sized by share. The rearrangement links TRBV7-2 to TRBJ1-4; 8 bases align to TRBD1. The germline V gene encodes CDR1 SGHTA and CDR2 FQGNSA. Trimming removed 5 bases from V and 7 bases from J; junction bases left unmatched: 3. The CDR3 sequence is 13 residues long. The CDR3 bases are TGTGCCAGCAGCCGACAGGGGCCTGAAAAACTGTTTTTT. Translated: CASSRQGPEKLFF. Variable domain in full (rest from reference TRBV7-2 and TRBJ1-4): GAGVSQSPSNKVTEKGKDVELRCDPISGHTALYWYRQSLGQGLEFLIYFQGNSAPDKSGLPSDRFSAERTGGSVSTLTIQRTQQEDSAVYLCASSRQGPEKLFFGSGTQLSVL.

This clone is a singleton in its sample. The chain couples TRBV15 to TRBJ1-5, with D tentatively TRBD1 (5 bases). V was cut by 5 bases and J by 2 bases, with 16 bases left in between. This CDR3 spans 16 amino acids. The germline V gene encodes CDR1 LNHNV and CDR2 YYDKDF (reference sequence). The CDR3 loop reads CATSGGYRGGNQPQHF. Written as DNA, the CDR3 is TGTGCCACCAGCGGAGGTTATAGGGGTGGCAATCAGCCCCAGCATTTT.

Only a few counts were recorded for this clone. This chain connects TRBV11-3 to TRBJ2-5, with D unclear. CDR3 length equals 15 residues. In germline, CDR1 is SGHNT, CDR2 YENEEA. V lost 3 bases and J 5 bases, leaving 16 bases between the germline ends. The CDR3, as DNA: TGTGCCAGCAGCTTGACTGAAACAGTGAGGGAGACCCAGTACTTC. This gives the protein CASSLTETVRETQYF.

This clone was observed a few times. The rearrangement links TRBV19 to TRBJ2-1, with D hard to call. Trimming stripped 4 bases from V and 4 bases from J, with 14 bases between. This CDR3 is built from 15 residues. CDR1 is LNHDA, CDR2 SQIVND, per germline (reference sequence). This CDR3 reads CASSSEAQSYNEQFF. As DNA, the CDR3 is TGTGCCAGTAGTAGCGAAGCGCAGTCGTACAATGAGCAGTTCTTC.

J is TRBJ2-4 and V is TRBV28, with 8 positions matching TRBD2. V shed 5 bases and J 3 bases; nucleotides not matched to a gene: 6. Germline assignment: CDR1 MDHEN and CDR2 SYDVKM. The CDR3 covers 15 residues. CDR3: CASSHSGGDKNIQYF. Here the CDR3 DNA reads TGTGCCAGCAGTCATTCCGGGGGGGACAAAAACATTCAGTACTTC.

This clone was detected a few times. The V and J genes are TRBV11-3 and TRBJ1-4, with 7 positions matching TRBD1. The CDR3 sequence is 16 residues long. V shed 6 bases, J shed 0 bases, and the junction held 7 bases outside the gene matches. Per germline, CDR1 SGHNT and CDR2 YENEEA. CDR3 loop: CASSRTGVATNEKLFF. As DNA, the CDR3 is TGTGCCAGCAGTCGAACAGGGGTTGCAACTAATGAAAAACTGTTTTTT. The full variable domain, completed using reference TRBV11-3 and TRBJ1-4, is EAGVVQSPRYKIIEKKQPVAFWCNPISGHNTLYWYLQNLGQGPELLIRYENEEAVDDSQLPKDRFSAERLKGVDSTLKIQPAELGDSAVYLCASSRTGVATNEKLFFGSGTQLSVL.

This clone is labeled as medium-sized. The gene calls are TRBV6-8 and TRBJ2-2; 11 bases fit TRBD2. Looked up from germline, CDR1 is MNHGY and CDR2 is SAAAGT. This CDR3 has 15 residues. V was clipped by 5 bases and J by 5 bases; unmatched bases: 4. The CDR3, as DNA: TGTGCCAGCAGTACCCTAGCGGGAGGAACCGGGGAGCTGTTTTTT. It encodes CASSTLAGGTGELFF.

This clone was seen a few times. The V call is TRBV15, the J call TRBJ2-7, with D uncertain. Germline CDR1 and CDR2: LNHNV and YYDKDF (reference sequence). The CDR3 runs to 14 residues. The ends were cut back, 1 base at V and 3 bases at J, with 10 bases in the middle. This CDR3 is CATSRGVQNYEQYF. CDR3 bases: TGTGCCACCAGCAGAGGCGTCCAAAACTACGAGCAGTACTTC.

The chain couples TRBV19 to TRBJ2-3, with 7 bases that match TRBD2. This CDR3 is built from 12 residues. The germline V gene has CDR1 LNHDA and CDR2 SQIVND (reference sequence). The trim removed 5 bases at V and 9 bases at J, leaving 5 bases unmatched. The CDR3 nucleotides are TGTGCCAGTAGTCCTCGGGGGGAGACGCAGTATTTT. Its translation: CASSPRGETQYF.

The chain employs TRBV10-3 and TRBJ2-5; 8 bases map to TRBD2. This CDR3 is 17 amino acids long. CDR1 is ENHRY and CDR2 is SYGVKD in the germline V gene. With V trimmed by 2 bases and J by 3 bases, 11 bases remained unmatched. The CDR3 nucleotides read TGTGCCATCAGTGAGAGGTGGACTAGCAAAAGGAAAGAGACCCAGTACTTC. Translated: CAISERWTSKRKETQYF.

This clone was counted a few times. The chain combines TRBV4-1 with TRBJ2-1, with unresolved D. V was trimmed by 4 bases and J by 13 bases, leaving 14 bases between them. CDR1 MGHRA and CDR2 YSYEKL come from the germline V gene. CDR3 length: 12 residues. CDR3 DNA sequence: TGCGCCAGCAGCCCCGACCAGGAGTCCCAGTTCTTC. Translating gives CASSPDQESQFF.

This clone showed up just once. The chain links TRBV18 to TRBJ2-3; 10 nucleotides align to TRBD2. The CDR3 runs to 15 residues. Germline CDR1 is KGHSH and CDR2 is LQKENI. Trimming at V came to 3 bases and at J to 4 bases, leaving 4 bases not matched to a gene. CDR3 region: CASSPGSGRSDTQYF. The CDR3 DNA reads as TGTGCCAGCTCACCGGGTAGCGGGAGGTCAGATACGCAGTATTTT.

J is TRBJ2-7 and V is TRBV11-3; 10 nucleotides agree with TRBD1. After removal of 3 bases from V and 5 bases from J, the junction contained 4 bases not matched to a gene. The germline gives CDR1 SGHNT, CDR2 YENEEA. The CDR3 loop spans 14 amino acids. The CDR3 DNA follows: TGTGCCAGCAGCTTCGACAGGGGGCGCCACGAGCAGTACTTC. Translation: CASSFDRGRHEQYF.

This clone was picked up a small number of times. This chain joins TRBV11-3 and TRBJ1-2; D is unclear. Germline V gene lookup returns CDR1 SGHNT and CDR2 YENEEA. Trimming left V 3 bases short and J 4 bases short, with 15 bases between. The CDR3 extends over 15 amino acids. The CDR3 region is CASSLRQAEGYGYTF. The CDR3 DNA reads as TGTGCCAGCAGCTTGAGGCAGGCTGAGGGCTATGGCTACACCTTC.